Below are 9 T cell receptor beta chains sequenced from a single sample in a study of T cell responses to AZD1222 COVID-19 vaccine. Assay used: immunoSEQ multiplex PCR; TCRdb lists only in-frame clones, some missing. The repertoire holds 95,000 to 100,000 clones, with approximately 84% as singletons. The sample in question was peripheral blood, obtained 28 days after the second AZD1222 dose. The source of these receptors is an adult who received the AZD1222 COVID-19 vaccine.

V usage is TRBV6-5 and J usage is TRBJ2-7; D is perhaps TRBD1 (6 bases). The V end lost 2 bases, the J end lost 6 bases, and 8 bases lay between the germline ends. The germline V gene has CDR1 MNHEY and CDR2 SVGAGI. The CDR3 is 12 residues long. Written as DNA, the CDR3 is TGTGCCAGCAGTTACAGGGGGACCGAGCAGTACTTC. Amino acid sequence: CASSYRGTEQYF.

The V call is TRBV6-5, the J call TRBJ2-7; D remains unclear. Trimming took off 7 bases at V and 0 bases at J, with 13 bases between the two ends. CDR3 length: 14 residues. Germline-derived CDR1 and CDR2 are MNHEY and SVGAGI. The CDR3 DNA follows: TGTGCCAGCACCTTAGGGCACGGCTCCTACGAGCAGTACTTC. Translated: CASTLGHGSYEQYF.

V gene TRBV7-3 combines with J gene TRBJ2-7; 10 bases align to TRBD2. CDR3 size: 19 residues. CDR1 and CDR2 from the germline V gene are SGHTA and FQGTGA. Germline trimming cut 6 bases from V and 2 bases from J; bases unmatched to any gene: 19. This chain's CDR3 is CASRKRSSGGPGITYEQYF. In DNA form, the CDR3 reads TGTGCCAGCAGGAAGCGGTCTAGCGGGGGACCAGGAATAACCTACGAGCAGTACTTC.

The chain couples TRBV20-1 to TRBJ2-1, with D hard to call. From germline, CDR1 is DFQATT and CDR2 SNEGSKA (reference sequence). The CDR3 is 10 amino acids. The CDR3 DNA reads TGCAGCGCCCTTTCCAATGAGCAGTTCTTC. It encodes CSALSNEQFF.

The chain combines TRBV18 with TRBJ2-1; D tentatively reads TRBD1 or TRBD2 (6 bases each). CDR3 length: 14 residues. V lost 4 bases and J 2 bases, leaving 9 bases between the germline ends. Germline V lookup: CDR1 KGHSH, CDR2 LQKENI. The CDR3 here is CASSLRGPYNEQFF. In DNA, the CDR3 is TGTGCCAGCTCACTCCGGGGGCCCTACAATGAGCAGTTCTTC.

The chain combines TRBV19 with TRBJ2-7; D is tentatively TRBD1 or TRBD2 (5 bases each). Trimming removed 6 bases from V and 3 bases from J, with 12 bases in between. Germline-derived CDR1 and CDR2 are LNHDA and SQIVND (reference sequence). The CDR3 has 13 residues. CDR3 sequence: CASSGAAFYEQYF. The CDR3 region has the DNA TGTGCCAGTAGCGGGGCGGCTTTCTACGAGCAGTACTTC. Variable domain in full (rest from reference TRBV19 and TRBJ2-7): DGGITQSPKYLFRKEGQNVTLSCEQNLNHDAMYWYRQDPGQGLRLIYYSQIVNDFQKGDIAEGYSVSREKKESFPLTVTSAQKNPTAFYLCASSGAAFYEQYFGPGTRLTVT.

The V gene is TRBV5-1, the J gene TRBJ1-4, with D perhaps matching TRBD1 (5 bases). Germline CDR1 and CDR2: SGHRS and YFSETQ. This CDR3 is 17 amino acids long. V lost 5 bases to trimming and J lost 0 bases, with 17 bases between them. The CDR3 DNA is TGCGCCAGCAGACAAGGTTTCAGGGCAGCAACTAATGAAAAACTGTTTTTT. Amino acids: CASRQGFRAATNEKLFF.

CDR3 in DNA: TGTGCCAGCAGCTTAGGACAGGGGTCTAACTATGGCTACACCTTC. Its translation: CASSLGQGSNYGYTF. The chain recombines TRBV7-9 with TRBJ1-2; 8 nucleotides line up with TRBD1. There are 15 residues in the CDR3. The germline V gene has CDR1 SEHNR and CDR2 FQNEAQ (reference sequence). Trimming removed 1 base from V and 0 bases from J; junction bases left unmatched: 1.

CDR3 loop: CASSFQGAGMNTEAFF. In nucleotides, the CDR3 is TGCGCCAGCAGCTTTCAGGGGGCGGGCATGAACACTGAAGCTTTCTTT. The chain recombines TRBV5-1 with TRBJ1-1; 8 nucleotides align to TRBD1. Germline loops: CDR1 SGHRS, CDR2 YFSETQ. The V and J ends lost 2 bases and 0 bases, in that order; junction bases with no gene match: 6. This CDR3 comprises 16 residues.